This T cell receptor (beta chain) derives from a study of blood T cells in healthy people across ages (dated by TCRdb to about 2015). In the study overall: In model experiments, roughly one uniquely barcoded TCR beta cDNA molecule per two T cells was captured by template switching. Using deep sequencing normalized with unique cDNA molecular identifiers, the study measured how TCR beta repertoire diversity changes with age. For two donors (one aged 18 to 30 and one aged 80 or older), the study analyzed two additional independent replicas of 1 million unique cDNA reads from the same blood draw. Four age groups were formed from the donors: young (average approximately 15 years), middle-aged (approximately 41), aged (over 55) and long-lived (82). Study-wide findings and limitations: Bulk unsorted PBMC profiling prevented conclusive comparison of naive and antigen-experienced compartments. The long-lived group showed more naive CD4+ T cells, fewer expanded clones and increased TCR diversity than the aged group, suggesting age selection. Observed TCR beta diversity per million T cells fell roughly linearly with age, and a significant reduction was already apparent by age about 36. Observed TCR beta diversity correlated strongly with the percentage of naive T cells measured by flow cytometry. Estimates of total diversity based on one million sequenced T cells were considered lower bounds and underestimates. Because the CMV infection status of the donors was unknown, age-related changes in expanded clonotypes may potentially have been confounded.

The donors were 40 or so Caucasian individuals from Russia, aged roughly 6 to 100 years, who were systemically healthy. Roughly 10 milliliters of peripheral blood were drawn from each donor into EDTA-treated Vacutainer tubes. Ficoll-Paque density-gradient centrifugation was used to isolate PBMCs, with at least 6 million per sample. Trizol reagent was used to extract total RNA from the PBMCs, yielding at least 5 micrograms per sample. Naive CD45RAhigh/CD27high T cell percentages were measured by flow cytometry on a PBMC aliquot from every donor. Library prep was done by 5' RACE. The sequencer listed for this sample is Illumina HiSeq 2500. A second PCR of about 6 to 12 cycles was run with a J-beta primer mix and a sample-barcoded 5' primer. Each TCR beta cDNA molecule received a unique molecular identifier from a template-switch 5' adaptor carrying 12 random nucleotides. Each sample yielded at least 2.5 million CDR3-containing paired-end reads. First-strand cDNA synthesis was performed from all RNA using the Mint cDNA synthesis kit, with priming by a TRBC-specific oligonucleotide. All cDNA was treated with uracil-DNA glycosylase and then went through a first 18-cycle PCR with the universal primers M1SS and BC2_uni_R. Turning to the authors' computational methods: Each sample was normalized by randomly selecting 1 million high-quality reads, each carrying a distinct molecular identifier. Instead of being binned into consensus sequences, reads with shared molecular identifiers were discarded. MiTCR, with a Q25 quality threshold and the strictest error-elimination algorithm, was used for CDR3 identification, clonotype clustering and error correction. A nonparametric unseen species model with Euler transformation was used to estimate lower-bound total TCR beta diversity. TCRdb reprocessing: public reads trimmed at Q25 with fastp, clones called with MiXCR, in-frame beta chains kept. Rows with a matching CDR3 protein are joined into one entry that keeps the most common DNA and genes. The V and J calls shown here were made by TCRdb, not taken from the authors' results. This sample comprises 600,000 to 1,000,000 distinct CDR3 sequences, roughly 25% of them detected only once. Jointly, the top ten make up 3% to 4.5% of the sample.

From its cysteine to its phenylalanine, the CDR3 spans 14 amino acids. The entry retains the CDR3 DNA only, 42 bases that are in frame from base 1. The V end loses 3 bases and the J end loses 1 base, and a stretch of 9 bases separates them. The germline V gene encodes CDR1 KGHSH and CDR2 LQKENI. Concerning this clonotype itself: What this receptor recognizes is not known. No clone much larger than this one lies a single base away; base qualities are absent.

These same records also appear under a second study, on T cells of mothers and their children. The second study also describes: The donors were nine systemically healthy Caucasian individuals, made up of three mothers and their six children. cDNA synthesis consumed the entire amount of extracted RNA, loaded at 1.5 ug RNA in each 15 ul reaction. In the second PCR, the M1S primer introduced both the sample barcodes and 2-4 random nucleotides. More than 8.5 million TCR beta CDR3 reads were obtained from each mother, and about 3 million reads were obtained from each child. In both related and unrelated pairs, thymic selection shapes the output of TCR recombination in a similar way, with inherited differences having only a minor effect. Normalized repertoire overlap in related mother-child pairs was always slightly higher than in unrelated mother-child pairs, but the difference was never significant. Persistent microchimeric T cell clones were not detected, at a sensitivity of about 99 clones per million clonotypes. Deep NGS was used in the study to compare the TCR beta repertoires of mothers and children and to look for features that separate related mother-child pairs from unrelated individuals. The mean age was roughly 36 +/- 4 years for the mothers and around 10 +/- 4 years for the children. Libraries were sequenced on Illumina HiSeq 2000 with 100+100 nt paired-end reads after adapter ligation with NEBNext reagents. To avoid cross-contamination, the mother libraries and the child libraries were prepared a month apart and sequenced in separate runs. For each donor, between roughly 450,000 and 2,100,000 distinct TCR beta clonotypes were identified. Naive TCR beta clonotypes were estimated from low-frequency clonotypes matched to each donor's FACS-determined naive share, without sorting.

This TCR derives from a boy aged 10-17 years in good health. Sequences were obtained from blood. Rearrangement joined TRBV18 to TRBJ1-1; the D gene cannot be named for sure. The nucleotides are TGTGCCAGCTCACCCGCGTGGTCGAACACTGAAGCTTTCTTT. This yields the protein CASSPAWSNTEAFF.